This is a list of T cell receptor beta chains from one sample in a study of early T cells in non-severe SARS-CoV-2 infection. MiXCR, applied by TCRdb to the 5' RACE reads, yields one record per CDR3 protein. The data hold about 21,000 distinct CDR3 sequences, with about 5.7% observed a single time. The material was whole blood, obtained at baseline. The receptors stem from an adult who was a healthcare worker with PCR-confirmed SARS-CoV-2 infection or an uninfected control (not recorded which). CDR3s include the opening cysteine and the closing phenylalanine or tryptophan. The D gene is left open where the match is weak. Expanded clones are given a class, and other clones once, few, many or no size at all.

V: TRBV11-2
J: TRBJ2-7
size: many
D: .
DNA: TGTGCCAGCAGCTTAGCCCTGACAGGATCCTACGAGCAGTACTTC
CDR3: CASSLALTGSYEQYF

V: TRBV6-2/TRBV6-3
J: TRBJ2-5
size: .
D: .
DNA: TGTGCCAGCACCCAAGTTGGCGAGACCCAGTACTTC
CDR3: CASTQVGETQYF

V: TRBV7-2
J: TRBJ2-7
size: few
D: .
DNA: TGTGCCAGCTCTGATCAAGGTCAGAGCGTCGGGTTTGGGCAGTACTTC
CDR3: CASSDQGQSVGFGQYF

V: TRBV9
J: TRBJ2-2
size: .
D: .
DNA: TGTGCCAGCAGCGCACTAACAGGGCCCGGGGAGCTGTTTTTT
CDR3: CASSALTGPGELFF

V: TRBV29-1
J: TRBJ1-3
size: many
D: TRBD1
DNA: TGCAGCGTTGAGACAGGGGGCGTTGGAAACACCATATATTTT
CDR3: CSVETGGVGNTIYF

V: TRBV6-4
J: TRBJ1-1
size: many
D: .
DNA: TGTGCCAGCACCCCGAACCCCGGGTTAAGTGAAGCTTTCTTT
CDR3: CASTPNPGLSEAFF

V: TRBV5-8
J: TRBJ2-3
size: many
D: .
DNA: TGTGCCAGCAGCTTGGACCCGGTCAGCACAGATACGCAGTATTTT
CDR3: CASSLDPVSTDTQYF

V: TRBV12-3/TRBV12-4
J: TRBJ1-4
size: .
D: .
DNA: TGTGCCAGCTCCGCGACACCAACTAATGAAAAACTGTTTTTT
CDR3: CASSATPTNEKLFF

V: TRBV21-1
J: TRBJ2-1
size: many
D: .
DNA: TGTGCCAGCAGCAAAGTTGCCCGTGGGGGTTACAATGAGCAGTTCTTC
CDR3: CASSKVARGGYNEQFF

V: TRBV6-1
J: TRBJ1-5
size: .
D: TRBD1
DNA: TGTGCCAGCAGTACTACAGGGGGCGCCGGCAATCAGCCCCAGCATTTT
CDR3: CASSTTGGAGNQPQHF

V: TRBV24-1
J: TRBJ2-1
size: many
D: .
DNA: TGTGCCACCAGTGATTTCGTTAGGGCAGGCTCGATAAATGAGCAGTTCTTC
CDR3: CATSDFVRAGSINEQFF

V: TRBV19
J: TRBJ1-5
size: .
D: .
DNA: TGTGCCAGTAGCGGACGACACAATCAGCCCCAGCATTTT
CDR3: CASSGRHNQPQHF

V: TRBV19
J: TRBJ2-3
size: many
D: TRBD2
DNA: TGTGCCAGTAGTAACCGACTAGCGGGGGGCACTAGCACAGATACGCAGTATTTT
CDR3: CASSNRLAGGTSTDTQYF

V: TRBV7-8
J: TRBJ2-7
size: many
D: .
DNA: TGTGCCAGCAGCTATCTCGGTGTAGTGGCAGCGACCGTCTCCTACGAGCAGTACTTC
CDR3: CASSYLGVVAATVSYEQYF

V: TRBV30
J: TRBJ2-7
size: .
D: TRBD1
DNA: TGTGCCTGGAGATCCCCGGGACAGTACGAGCAGTACTTC
CDR3: CAWRSPGQYEQYF

V: TRBV5-1
J: TRBJ2-1
size: many
D: .
DNA: TGCGCCAGCAGCTTCGAAGACAGCTCCTACAATGAGCAGTTCTTC
CDR3: CASSFEDSSYNEQFF

V: TRBV2
J: TRBJ2-7
size: many
D: .
DNA: TGTGCCAGCAAGGGGGACCGCACGACTGGCGAGCAGTACTTC
CDR3: CASKGDRTTGEQYF

V: TRBV5-1
J: TRBJ2-3
size: many
D: .
DNA: TGCGCCAGCAGCTTTTCAGCGGCCACAGATACGCAGTATTTT
CDR3: CASSFSAATDTQYF

V: TRBV10-3
J: TRBJ1-5
size: few
D: TRBD1
DNA: TGTGCCATCAGTGACACTGGGACAGGGAATCAGCCCCAGCATTTT
CDR3: CAISDTGTGNQPQHF

V: TRBV7-7
J: TRBJ2-7
size: .
D: .
DNA: TGTGCCAGCAGCTTATCGGAAACCTACGAGCAGTACTTC
CDR3: CASSLSETYEQYF

V: TRBV6-2/TRBV6-3
J: TRBJ1-5
size: many
D: .
DNA: TGTGCCAGCAGTTACGACACTTATAGCAATCAGCCCCAGCATTTT
CDR3: CASSYDTYSNQPQHF

V: TRBV6-5
J: TRBJ1-5
size: many
D: .
DNA: TGTGCCAGCAGCTCGCTAGGGGGGATATCGAATCAGCCCCAGCATTTT
CDR3: CASSSLGGISNQPQHF

V: TRBV6-1
J: TRBJ2-1
size: many
D: .
DNA: TGTGCCAGCTCCCAGGGTTCCAATGAGCAGTTCTTC
CDR3: CASSQGSNEQFF

V: TRBV24-1
J: TRBJ2-3
size: many
D: TRBD1
DNA: TGTGCCACCAGTGACCCGGACAGGGGGCGGGATACGCAGTATTTT
CDR3: CATSDPDRGRDTQYF

V: TRBV15
J: TRBJ1-1
size: few
D: .
DNA: TGTGCCACCAGCAGCGCCCGGGGCAATCCCCCAGCTTTCTTT
CDR3: CATSSARGNPPAFF

V: TRBV19
J: TRBJ2-7
size: many
D: .
DNA: TGTGCCAGTAGTCCGGGGTGGGAGCAGTACTTC
CDR3: CASSPGWEQYF

V: TRBV14
J: TRBJ2-3
size: many
D: .
DNA: TGTGCCAGTAGGGGATCCTCTAGCACAGATACGCAGTATTTT
CDR3: CASRGSSSTDTQYF

V: TRBV7-2
J: TRBJ1-3
size: many
D: .
DNA: TGTGCCAGCAGCTCCAGGGGCCCTGGAAACACCATATATTTT
CDR3: CASSSRGPGNTIYF

V: TRBV27
J: TRBJ2-3
size: many
D: .
DNA: TGTGCCAGCAGTCCCTTTGTGGGGGGGCAAGATACGCAGTATTTT
CDR3: CASSPFVGGQDTQYF

V: TRBV10-3
J: TRBJ2-2
size: few
D: TRBD2
DNA: TGTGCCAGTCAAGCGGGGGGTTACACCGGGGAGCTGTTTTTT
CDR3: CASQAGGYTGELFF

V: TRBV7-9
J: TRBJ1-2
size: few
D: TRBD1
DNA: TGTGCCAGCAGCTTAGAGGGAGGGGGCGCCTATGGCTACACCTTC
CDR3: CASSLEGGGAYGYTF

V: TRBV7-2
J: TRBJ2-3
size: many
D: TRBD2
DNA: TGTGCCAGCAGCTTTGCTAGCGGGGGCACGTCTGGGGTTACGCAGTATTTT
CDR3: CASSFASGGTSGVTQYF

V: TRBV7-2
J: TRBJ2-2
size: many
D: .
DNA: TGTGCCAGCAGTTTACAGGGAGGGGACGGGGAGCTGTTTTTT
CDR3: CASSLQGGDGELFF

V: TRBV18
J: TRBJ2-1
size: few
D: .
DNA: TGTGCCAGCTCACCACCCCAGAACAATGAGCAGTTCTTC
CDR3: CASSPPQNNEQFF

V: TRBV11-2
J: TRBJ2-7
size: .
D: .
DNA: TGTGCCAGCAGCTCAGAACTTGGACGGTACGAGCAGTACTTC
CDR3: CASSSELGRYEQYF

V: TRBV5-6
J: TRBJ2-1
size: medium-sized
D: .
DNA: TGTGCCAGCAGCCAGGGGATCTACAATGAGCAGTTCTTC
CDR3: CASSQGIYNEQFF

V: TRBV20-1
J: TRBJ2-1
size: few
D: .
DNA: TGCAGTGCTAGACCCCCGTTTGGTCTAGCGAGTAATGAGCAGTTCTTC
CDR3: CSARPPFGLASNEQFF

V: TRBV11-2
J: TRBJ2-7
size: many
D: .
DNA: TGTGCCAGCAGCCTGGACAGTCCCTCCTACGAGCAGTACTTC
CDR3: CASSLDSPSYEQYF

V: TRBV30
J: TRBJ2-3
size: .
D: .
DNA: TGTGCCTGGAGTTGGAGGCGAGATACGCAGTATTTT
CDR3: CAWSWRRDTQYF

V: TRBV4-3
J: TRBJ2-7
size: many
D: .
DNA: TGCGCCAGCAGCCCCAGAGGTACGGCCAGTCTCTCCTACGAGCAGTACTTC
CDR3: CASSPRGTASLSYEQYF

V: TRBV19
J: TRBJ1-6
size: few
D: .
DNA: TGTGCCAGTAGTATAGTGACCGGAAACGACAATTCACCCCTCCACTTT
CDR3: CASSIVTGNDNSPLHF

V: TRBV7-2
J: TRBJ1-3
size: .
D: TRBD1
DNA: TGTGCCAGCAGCCAAGGACAGGGCCTTTTATATTTT
CDR3: CASSQGQGLLYF

V: TRBV7-2
J: TRBJ2-2
size: few
D: .
DNA: TGTGCCAGCACTTACTCCCTGACTACGGGCACCGGGGAGCTGTTTTTT
CDR3: CASTYSLTTGTGELFF

V: TRBV18
J: TRBJ2-7
size: many
D: TRBD1
DNA: TGTGCCAGCTCGGACTCCGGGACAGCCTACGAGCAGTACTTC
CDR3: CASSDSGTAYEQYF

V: TRBV10-3
J: TRBJ1-5
size: many
D: .
DNA: TGTGCCATCAACAGGGATAGCAATCAGCCCCAGCATTTT
CDR3: CAINRDSNQPQHF

V: TRBV29-1
J: TRBJ2-1
size: .
D: .
DNA: TGCAGCGTTGAAGGGTTAGTGGGCAATGAGCAGTTCTTC
CDR3: CSVEGLVGNEQFF

V: TRBV7-9
J: TRBJ2-3
size: many
D: TRBD1
DNA: TGTGCCAGCAGCTTCGGACAGGGGGATGCAGATACGCAGTATTTT
CDR3: CASSFGQGDADTQYF

V: TRBV6-1
J: TRBJ2-3
size: .
D: .
DNA: TGTGCCAGCAGTGATTGGGATACGCAGTATTTT
CDR3: CASSDWDTQYF

V: TRBV7-2
J: TRBJ1-4
size: medium-sized
D: .
DNA: TGTGCCAGCAGCCAGATGAGAGACGAAAAACTGTTTTTT
CDR3: CASSQMRDEKLFF

V: TRBV11-2
J: TRBJ2-7
size: few
D: .
DNA: TGTGCCAGCAGCTTAGGTTCAAACCTCCTGGAGCAGTACTTC
CDR3: CASSLGSNLLEQYF

V: TRBV2
J: TRBJ1-1
size: many
D: .
DNA: TGTGCCAGCAGTCGACAAGGCGGGAACACTGAAGCTTTCTTT
CDR3: CASSRQGGNTEAFF

V: TRBV7-9
J: TRBJ2-7
size: .
D: .
DNA: TGTGCCAGCAGCTTTCGGCCCTACGAGCAGTACTTC
CDR3: CASSFRPYEQYF

V: TRBV6-2/TRBV6-3
J: TRBJ2-1
size: .
D: .
DNA: TGTGCCAGCAGTTACTCGGGGGAGCAGTTCTTC
CDR3: CASSYSGEQFF